This TCR beta chain was observed in a study of blood T cell repertoires in COVID-19. Study at large: Collection of acute and convalescent COVID-19 samples took place in the United States, Italy and Spain.

The CDR3 has 15 residues. Trimming removed 4 bases from V and 4 bases from J; junction bases left unmatched: 3. Germline V gene sequence: CDR1 LNHDA, CDR2 SQIVND (reference sequence). How the authors handled the data: Reference gene primer amplification gave nucleated cell count estimates. Generated by immunoSEQ multiplex PCR, the TCRdb table keeps only in-frame clones and is missing some. That table gives V, J and clone size, and the DNA gave D and trimming. The table shows 80,000 to 100,000 clones, with roughly 80% occurring only once. The sequenced sample was peripheral blood. The chain recombines TRBV19 with TRBJ2-6, with TRBD1 matching 8 bases. This sequence originates from a man between 60 and 75 years old with acute or convalescent COVID-19. The CDR3 DNA reads TGTGCCAGTAGTAGGACAGGGTACGGGGCCAACGTCCTGACTTTC. Protein sequence: CASSRTGYGANVLTF.